Shown below are 8 T cell receptor beta chains from a single sample sequenced in a study of T cell responses to AZD1222 COVID-19 vaccine. This table comes from immunoSEQ multiplex PCR, and its TCRdb copy is limited to in-frame clones, with some not included. The sample has 150,000 to 200,000 clones; almost 95% are singletons. This sample comprised peripheral blood, obtained on day 0 of AZD1222 vaccination. These receptors came from an adult in good health.

The chain recombines TRBV27 with TRBJ2-1; D uncertain. The CDR3 is made up of 15 amino acids. The V end was cut by 6 bases, the J end by 5 bases, with 17 bases between. The germline CDR1 and CDR2 sequences are MNHEY and SMNVEV (reference sequence). The CDR3 DNA follows: TGTGCCAGCAGCGCGCCAGTACGGGCTAACAATGAGCAGTTCTTC. It translates to CASSAPVRANNEQFF.

The CDR3 sequence is CASSLGQGAGTDTQYF. CDR3 nucleotides: TGTGCCAGCAGCTTAGGACAGGGGGCTGGCACAGATACGCAGTATTTT. This chain uses TRBV11-3 with TRBJ2-3; 10 nucleotides agree with TRBD1. Germline lookup yields CDR1 SGHNT and CDR2 YENEEA. V gave up 1 base and J gave up 1 base; unmatched junction bases: 2. The CDR3 runs to 16 residues.

This rearrangement joins TRBV6-6 to TRBJ2-7; TRBD1 aligns across 10 bases. The CDR3 runs to 14 residues. Germline V CDR1 and CDR2: MNHNY, SVGAGI (reference sequence). This CDR3 is CAAGKGTGVSEQYF. CDR3 nucleotide sequence: TGTGCAGCCGGGAAGGGGACAGGGGTTTCCGAGCAGTACTTC.

This chain joins TRBV5-5 and TRBJ1-2; 7 positions match TRBD1. CDR3 length: 17 residues. The ends lost 3 bases at V and 0 bases at J; junction bases unmatched: 11. Looked up from germline, CDR1 is SGHKS and CDR2 is YYEKEE (reference sequence). The CDR3 coding sequence is TGTGCCAGCAGCTCCACGGACAGGCAGAACCCTAACTATGGCTACACCTTC. It specifies CASSSTDRQNPNYGYTF.

This sequence joins TRBV11-1 and TRBJ2-2; possible D gene TRBD1, 5 bases. The V and J ends lost 0 bases and 0 bases respectively, with 8 bases between them. This CDR3 comprises 16 residues. The germline gives CDR1 SGHAT, CDR2 FQDESV (reference sequence). The CDR3 sequence is CASSLAGASNTGELFF. CDR3 coding DNA: TGTGCCAGCAGCTTAGCAGGGGCTTCGAACACCGGGGAGCTGTTTTTT.

The J gene is TRBJ2-3, the V gene TRBV5-5, with TRBD2 as a possible D gene (5 bases). This CDR3 comprises 13 residues. The germline V gene has CDR1 SGHKS and CDR2 YYEKEE (reference sequence). Trimming stripped 9 bases from V and 4 bases from J, with 15 bases between. The chain's CDR3 is CATHRGWADTQYF. As DNA, the CDR3 is TGTGCCACACACAGAGGGTGGGCAGATACGCAGTATTTT.

The V and J genes are TRBV5-5 and TRBJ1-3; unclear D gene. CDR1 and CDR2 from the germline V gene are SGHKS and YYEKEE (reference sequence). The CDR3 covers 13 residues. Trimming shortened V by 4 bases and J by 0 bases, and 5 bases separated the two germline ends. CDR3 in amino acids: CASSLYSGNTIYF. The DNA of the CDR3 is TGTGCCAGCAGCCTGTACTCTGGAAACACCATATATTTT.

This clone has a handful of counts. The chain joins TRBV4-3 to TRBJ1-3, with unresolved D. Between the trimmed V and J ends, which lost 5 bases and 8 bases, there was a span of 13 bases. This CDR3 is built from 13 residues. CDR1 is LGHNA, CDR2 YSLEER, per germline. The DNA of the CDR3 is TGCGCCAGCAGCGCTAGTTTAGGAGACACCATATATTTT. Translation: CASSASLGDTIYF.